This T cell receptor (beta chain) is drawn from a study of T cell responses to AZD1222 COVID-19 vaccine. Trimming at V came to 7 bases and at J to 7 bases, leaving 9 bases not matched to a gene. Per germline, CDR1 LGHDT and CDR2 YNNKEL (reference sequence). The CDR3 extends over 13 amino acids. Study results and limitations: Spike-wide coverage was observed for vaccine-associated CD4 TCRs, with dominant responses at 160-218 and 743-854. The donor cohort was predominantly white British with a female majority, and clonal diversity may have been underestimated.

Libraries were prepared by immunoSEQ multiplex PCR; TCRdb keeps only in-frame clonotypes and omits some of them. The sample carries 200,000 to 250,000 clones, roughly 94% recorded once. A note on this clone: The antigen is not known.

The rearrangement uses TRBV3-1 (or the pseudogene TRBV3-2) and TRBJ2-5, with TRBD1 identical over 7 bases. The TCR was taken from an adult who received the MenACWY meningococcal vaccine as a control. Source: peripheral blood, taken 28 days after the second dose of the MenACWY control vaccine. This CDR3 reads CASTFPRGRTQYF. The DNA for the CDR3 is TGTGCCAGCACCTTTCCCAGGGGGAGGACCCAGTACTTC.